This TCR beta chain is drawn from a study of CD8 T cells in ankylosing spondylitis. Quantitative 5'-RACE with molecular barcodes was used to make the TCR beta libraries. TCRdb re-called the 5' RACE reads through MiXCR, storing one row per CDR3 protein. The sample shows some 200,000 distinct CDR3 sequences, approximately 24% of them seen only once. Turning to this clonotype: The target antigen is unknown.

Regarding the study as a whole: For ankylosing spondylitis blood, a TCR beta motif of about eight highly homologous variants appeared characteristic. Earlier studies detected some motif variants in reactive arthritis synovial fluid and blood. Within matched ankylosing spondylitis synovial fluid, disease-linked clones were reportedly significantly enriched.

Trimming at V came to 4 bases and at J to 5 bases, leaving 7 bases not matched to a gene. CDR1 and CDR2 (germline): SGHDT, YYEEEE. The CDR3 consists of 17 residues. This chain uses TRBV5-6 with TRBJ2-1, with 15 bases aligning to TRBD2. This clonotype was obtained from a male donor with ankylosing spondylitis or in good health (not recorded which). The sequenced sample consisted of blood, either unsorted or a sorted T cell fraction (not recorded which). This CDR3 reads CASSQGTSGRQHNEQFF. DNA of the CDR3: TGTGCCAGCAGCCAAGGGACTAGCGGGAGGCAACACAATGAGCAGTTCTTC.